The 10 T cell receptor beta chains given below trace back to one sample, sequenced in a study of memory CD4+ T cells and cytomegalovirus serostatus. The sort gate was single viable CD3+CD4+CD8-CD45RO+ cells for memory CD4+ T cells. Sequencing used immunoSEQ multiplex PCR; TCRdb keeps in-frame clones, though not all of them. The table has around 63,000 clones, around 76% seen once. Specimen: memory CD4+ T cells from blood. All receptors come from an adult in good health and CMV-seropositive.

The V and J genes are TRBV11-3 and TRBJ2-7; TRBD2 matches 13 bases. The CDR3 spans 16 residues. V shed 4 bases, J shed 5 bases, and the junction held 8 bases outside the gene matches. The germline V gene encodes CDR1 SGHNT and CDR2 YENEEA. Here the CDR3 reads CASSSGLAGDRDEQYF. DNA for the CDR3: TGTGCCAGCAGCTCCGGACTAGCGGGAGACAGGGACGAGCAGTACTTC.

V gene TRBV28 combines with J gene TRBJ1-5; the D gene is possibly TRBD1 (6 bases). The CDR3 length is 14 residues. The V end was cut by 6 bases, the J end by 3 bases, with 12 bases between. The germline CDR1 and CDR2 sequences are MDHEN and SYDVKM. The CDR3 nucleotides are TGTGCCAGCAGCTACAGGGTCGACAATCAGCCCCAGCATTTT. Its protein product is CASSYRVDNQPQHF.

The J gene is TRBJ2-5, the V gene TRBV28; no definite D call. This CDR3 has 14 residues. The V gene's germline CDR1 is MDHEN and CDR2 SYDVKM. V lost 8 bases and J 4 bases, leaving 17 bases between the germline ends. The CDR3 protein is CASSLSPDLETQYF. The CDR3 nucleotides read TGTGCCAGCTCCTTGTCCCCAGATTTAGAGACCCAGTACTTC.

V gene TRBV7-2 combines with J gene TRBJ2-3, with 7 nucleotides matching TRBD2. V was clipped by 5 bases and J by 4 bases; unmatched bases: 12. Germline loops: CDR1 SGHTA, CDR2 FQGNSA. The CDR3 covers 16 residues. Here the CDR3 reads CASSPAGGTLSDTQYF. The CDR3, as DNA: TGTGCCAGCAGCCCCGCCGGGGGGACGTTGTCAGATACGCAGTATTTT.

This chain connects TRBV11-2 to TRBJ2-3; TRBD2 might be the D (5 bases). Trimming cost V 0 bases and J 7 bases, with 8 bases left between them. The CDR3 is 13 amino acids. Germline CDR1 is SGHAT and CDR2 is FQNNGV. CDR3 in DNA: TGTGCCAGCAGCTTAGACCCCGGGAATACGCAGTATTTT. Its protein product is CASSLDPGNTQYF. The variable domain in full, with the rest retrieved from reference TRBV11-2 and TRBJ2-3, is EAGVAQSPRYKIIEKRQSVAFWCNPISGHATLYWYQQILGQGPKLLIQFQNNGVVDDSQLPKDRFSAERLKGVDSTLKIQPAKLEDSAVYLCASSLDPGNTQYFGPGTRLTVL.

The chain has TRBV27 and TRBJ2-2, with 9 bases matching TRBD2. Losses at the gene ends were 6 bases for V and 6 bases for J; bases not matched to a gene: 8. The CDR3 consists of 15 residues. CDR1 MNHEY and CDR2 SMNVEV come from the germline V gene (reference sequence). The CDR3: CASRIQREAPGELFF. Written as DNA, the CDR3 is TGTGCCAGCAGGATCCAGCGGGAGGCCCCCGGGGAGCTGTTTTTT.

V is TRBV2 and J is TRBJ2-3; 11 nucleotides align to TRBD2. The CDR3 is made up of 17 amino acids. Germline V CDR1 and CDR2: SNHLY, FYNNEI. After removal of 7 bases from V and 4 bases from J, the junction contained 13 bases not matched to a gene. CDR3 loop: CASKPLAGGPVPDTQYF. In DNA, the CDR3 is TGTGCCAGCAAACCGTTAGCGGGGGGGCCCGTTCCAGATACGCAGTATTTT.

This clone was seen more than once but under ten times. The chain employs TRBV28 and TRBJ1-5; D is ambiguous. CDR3 length: 10 residues. V gave up 8 bases and J gave up 4 bases, with 3 bases separating them. Germline V gene sequence: CDR1 MDHEN, CDR2 SYDVKM. CDR3 sequence reads: CASHNQPQHF. CDR3 in DNA: TGTGCCAGCCATAATCAGCCCCAGCATTTT.

The chain carries TRBV10-3 and TRBJ2-1; no clear D gene. The CDR3 totals 12 residues. CDR1 and CDR2 from the germline V gene are ENHRY and SYGVKD. V was cut by 2 bases and J by 6 bases, with 5 bases left in between. The CDR3 reads CAISEVVNEQFF. CDR3 in DNA: TGTGCCATCAGTGAGGTAGTCAATGAGCAGTTCTTC.

J is TRBJ2-3 and V is TRBV6-1; 9 bases map to TRBD2. From germline, CDR1 is MNHNS and CDR2 SASEGT. The CDR3 consists of 15 residues. V lost 4 bases to trimming and J lost 2 bases; unmatched junction nucleotides: 4. The CDR3 bases are TGTGCCAGCAGTGGAGAGCGGGAGGACACAGATACGCAGTATTTT. Amino acid sequence: CASSGEREDTDTQYF.